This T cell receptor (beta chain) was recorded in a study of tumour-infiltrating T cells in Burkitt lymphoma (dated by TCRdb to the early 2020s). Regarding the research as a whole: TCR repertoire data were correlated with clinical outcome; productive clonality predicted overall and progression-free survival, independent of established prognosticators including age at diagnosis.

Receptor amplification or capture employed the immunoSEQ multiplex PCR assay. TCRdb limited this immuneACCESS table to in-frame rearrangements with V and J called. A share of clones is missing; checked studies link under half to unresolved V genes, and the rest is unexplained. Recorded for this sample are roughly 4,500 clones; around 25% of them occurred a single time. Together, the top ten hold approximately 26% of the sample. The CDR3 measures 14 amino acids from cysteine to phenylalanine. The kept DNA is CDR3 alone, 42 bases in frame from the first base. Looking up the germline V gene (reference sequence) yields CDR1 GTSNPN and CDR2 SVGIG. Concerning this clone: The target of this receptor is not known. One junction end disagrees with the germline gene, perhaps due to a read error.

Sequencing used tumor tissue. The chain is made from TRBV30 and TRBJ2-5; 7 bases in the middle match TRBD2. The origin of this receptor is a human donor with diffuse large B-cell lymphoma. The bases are TGTGCCTGGAGTCCGCGGACTAGGAAAGAGGCCCAGTACTTC. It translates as CAWSPRTRKEAQYF.